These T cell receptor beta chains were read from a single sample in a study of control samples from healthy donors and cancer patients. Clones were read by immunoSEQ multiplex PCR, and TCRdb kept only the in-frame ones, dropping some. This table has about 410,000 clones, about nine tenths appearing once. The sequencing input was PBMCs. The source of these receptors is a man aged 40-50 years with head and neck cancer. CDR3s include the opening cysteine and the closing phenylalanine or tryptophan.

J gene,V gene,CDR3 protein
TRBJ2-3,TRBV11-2,CASSPRTTDTQYF
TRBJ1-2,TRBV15,CATSRQRQGANYGYTF
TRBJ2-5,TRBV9,CASSPLGGTQVGETQYF
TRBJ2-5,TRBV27,CASSFSETQYF
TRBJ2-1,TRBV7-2,CASSLVGGLYNEQFF
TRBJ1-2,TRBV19,CASSISPGPYGYTF
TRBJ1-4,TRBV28,CASHRGAITNEKLFF
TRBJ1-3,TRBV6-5,CATQQRSYSGNTIYF
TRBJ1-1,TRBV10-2,CASRAGTANTEAFF
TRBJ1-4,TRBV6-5,CATRGRPGEKLFF
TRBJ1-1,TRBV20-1,CSASLAGMRNTEAFF
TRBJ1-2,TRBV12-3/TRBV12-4,CASSPTGPRGYTF
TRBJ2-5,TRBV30,CAWSRETQYF
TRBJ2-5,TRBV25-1,CASSDPTSVETQYF
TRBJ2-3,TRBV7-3,CASSSPGQRLYF
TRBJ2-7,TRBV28,CASSLQGPYEQYF
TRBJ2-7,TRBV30,CAWSVGTGLNEQYF
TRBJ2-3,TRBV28,CASSFLGEDTQYF
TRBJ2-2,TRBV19,CASSIFGLAGDTGELFF
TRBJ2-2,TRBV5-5,CASSWGANTGELFF
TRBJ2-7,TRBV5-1,CASSEQGPSYEQYF
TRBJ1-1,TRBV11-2,CASSPPVAGGLAFF
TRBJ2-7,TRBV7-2,CASSLGTSGGREQYF
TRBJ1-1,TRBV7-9,CASSSTWGDNTEAFF
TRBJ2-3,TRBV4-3,CASSQDYRGTDTQYF
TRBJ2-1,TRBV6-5,CASKQGLFNEQFF
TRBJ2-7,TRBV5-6,CASSPGVRTYEQYF
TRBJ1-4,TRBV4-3,CASSHLGQGANEKLFF
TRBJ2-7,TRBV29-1,CSVDGYDRNEQYF